This T cell receptor beta chain was identified during a study of cytomegalovirus exposure and HLA in healthy donors. The wider study: Researchers previously reported finding about 110 million unique TCR beta sequences from roughly 180 million T cells.

In the PCR, 60 Vbeta and 13 Jbeta primers were used. This table comes from immunoSEQ multiplex PCR, and its TCRdb copy is limited to in-frame clones, with some not included. The repertoire includes around 100,000 clones, roughly three fifths of them detected once, and approximately 3.9% sits in the top ten. Germline CDR1 reads SGHRS; CDR2 reads YFSETQ. The CDR3 is made up of 18 amino acids. V was pared by 0 bases and J by 4 bases, with 17 bases between. A remark on this clone: Antigen: not known.

Regarding the study as a whole: Rare sequences made up most TCRs, while some public TCRs were found in many donors. A later analysis found TCR association rates differed by HLA locus, highest for DRB1 and lowest for HLA-C.

This chain connects TRBV5-1 to TRBJ1-6; no clear D gene. The receptor comes from a man under 40 in good health and CMV-seropositive. Sequencing input: PBMCs. CDR3 sequence: CASSLGQIKISYNSPLHF. DNA of the CDR3: TGCGCCAGCAGCTTGGGGCAGATTAAAATCTCGTATAATTCACCCCTCCACTTT.